The entry below describes one TCR beta chain. Its target is unknown. Clones were sequenced by immunoSEQ multiplex PCR, and TCRdb holds only the in-frame ones, with some missing. This table has nearly 45,000 clones, 70% to 90% appearing once. The CDR3 is made up of 16 amino acids. Trimming cost V 5 bases and J 5 bases, with 21 bases left between them. Looked up from germline, CDR1 is SGHAT and CDR2 is FQNNGV. As for time point: pretreatment peripheral blood. This sample was taken from a study of PD-L1 blockade in urothelial cancer. Overall study: Previous chemotherapy exposure amounted to 0 to 3 regimens for patients.

Study-wide findings and caveats: Lower pretreatment blood TCR clonality, under the median, predicted better survival, researchers reported. Larger 3-week expansion of tumor-associated blood clones was seen in durable-benefit patients.

J is TRBJ2-5 and V is TRBV11-2; the D gene is possibly TRBD1 (5 bases). The clonotype was recovered from a donor aged 40 or older with urothelial cancer. The input for sequencing was PBMCs, taken around atezolizumab (anti-PD-L1) treatment. This chain's CDR3 is CASSPQRRSPGETQYF. CDR3 in DNA: TGTGCCAGCAGCCCCCAGAGGCGCTCCCCAGGGGAGACCCAGTACTTC.